Sequencing of this T cell receptor beta chain was carried out in a study of CD8 T cells in Susac syndrome. Points from the study as a whole: The study conceded that relatively few individuals underwent its TCR sequencing and HLA analysis.

Random hexamers were used to reverse transcribe an amount of roughly 0.5 to 1 ug RNA. TCRdb fed the immunoSEQ multiplex PCR reads into MiXCR, producing one record per CDR3 protein. This sample has about 80,000 distinct CDR3 sequences, with around 90% found just once. CD8+ and CD4+ T cells taken from blood had their TCR beta sequenced. Concerning this clonotype itself: Its antigen is as yet unknown.

The germline CDR1 and CDR2 sequences are SEHNR and FQNEAQ (reference sequence). There are 13 residues in the CDR3. V shed 5 bases, J shed 5 bases, and the junction held 3 bases outside the gene matches. This chain uses TRBV7-9 with TRBJ2-7; 10 nucleotides agree with TRBD1. This clonotype was sampled from a human donor with multiple sclerosis. Sequenced material: CD8+ T cells from PBMCs. CDR3 in amino acids: CASSHGTGDEQYF. Here the CDR3 DNA reads TGTGCCAGCAGCCACGGGACAGGGGACGAGCAGTACTTC. The full variable domain, with the rest looked up from reference TRBV7-9 and TRBJ2-7, is DTGVSQNPRHKITKRGQNVTFRCDPISEHNRLYWYRQTLGQGPEFLTYFQNEAQLEKSRLLSDRFSAERPKGSFSTLEIQRTEQGDSAMYLCASSHGTGDEQYFGPGTRLTVT.